The 3 T cell receptor beta chains below come from one sample, sequenced in a study of T-cell memory formation after mild COVID-19. TCRdb recomputed calls from the 5' RACE reads with MiXCR, one row per CDR3 protein. The sample contains around 90,000 distinct CDR3 sequences, approximately 13% of which appear only once. The sequenced sample consisted of PBMCs or a T cell subset sorted from them (not recorded which). The origin of the receptors is an adult woman who had mild COVID-19 (a few samples of this study predate the infection). Cell type and time point are not known.

This clonotype occurred a few times. The rearrangement links TRBV7-9 to TRBJ2-1; 7 nucleotides line up with TRBD2. Germline-derived CDR1 and CDR2 are SEHNR and FQNEAQ (reference sequence). V was clipped by 6 bases and J by 9 bases; unmatched bases: 2. This CDR3 is built from 11 residues. CDR3 sequence (DNA): TGTGCCAGCAGTTGGGGGGGTGAGCAGTTCTTC. It yields the protein CASSWGGEQFF.

The chain has TRBV7-8 and TRBJ2-1; 12 bases map to TRBD1. The CDR3 covers 16 residues. Germline CDR1 reads SGHVS; CDR2 reads FQNEAQ. V was pared by 5 bases and J by 8 bases, with 10 bases of the junction left unmatched. CDR3 residues: CASSPPRGTGGHEQFF. The CDR3, as DNA: TGTGCCAGCAGCCCGCCACGAGGGACAGGGGGCCATGAGCAGTTCTTC.

This clonotype has just a few counts. The V and J genes are TRBV7-8 and TRBJ2-5, with 11 positions matching TRBD2. The CDR3 has 16 residues. After removal of 0 bases from V and 3 bases from J, the junction contained 3 bases not matched to a gene. Germline V lookup: CDR1 SGHVS, CDR2 FQNEAQ. The CDR3 bases are TGTGCCAGCAGCTTAGCGGAGACTAGCGGGAAAGAGACCCAGTACTTC. As protein: CASSLAETSGKETQYF.